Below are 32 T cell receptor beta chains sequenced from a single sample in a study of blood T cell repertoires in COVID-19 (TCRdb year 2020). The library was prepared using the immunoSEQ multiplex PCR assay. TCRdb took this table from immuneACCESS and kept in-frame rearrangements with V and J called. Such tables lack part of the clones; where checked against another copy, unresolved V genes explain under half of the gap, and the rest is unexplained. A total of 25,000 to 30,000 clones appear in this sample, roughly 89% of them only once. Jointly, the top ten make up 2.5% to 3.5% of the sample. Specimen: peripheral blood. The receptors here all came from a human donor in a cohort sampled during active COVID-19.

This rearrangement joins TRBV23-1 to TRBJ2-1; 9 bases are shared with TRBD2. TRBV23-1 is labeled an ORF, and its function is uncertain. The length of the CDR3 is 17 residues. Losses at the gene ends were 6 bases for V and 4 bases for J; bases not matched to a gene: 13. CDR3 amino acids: CASSHRRGSGRYNEQFF. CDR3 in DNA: TGCGCCAGCAGCCACCGCCGAGGTAGCGGGAGATACAATGAGCAGTTCTTC.

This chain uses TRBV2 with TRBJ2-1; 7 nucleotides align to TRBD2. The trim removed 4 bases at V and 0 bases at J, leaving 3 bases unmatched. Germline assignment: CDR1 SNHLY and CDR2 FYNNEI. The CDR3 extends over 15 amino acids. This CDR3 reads CASSAGGSSYNEQFF. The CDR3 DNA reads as TGTGCCAGCAGTGCCGGCGGGAGCTCCTACAATGAGCAGTTCTTC.

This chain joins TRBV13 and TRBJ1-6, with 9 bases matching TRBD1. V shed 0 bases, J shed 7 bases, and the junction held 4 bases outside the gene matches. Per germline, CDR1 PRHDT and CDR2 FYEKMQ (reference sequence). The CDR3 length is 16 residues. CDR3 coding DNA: TGTGCCAGCAGCTTAGGCAGACAGGGGGGAAATTCACCCCTCCACTTT. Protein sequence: CASSLGRQGGNSPLHF.

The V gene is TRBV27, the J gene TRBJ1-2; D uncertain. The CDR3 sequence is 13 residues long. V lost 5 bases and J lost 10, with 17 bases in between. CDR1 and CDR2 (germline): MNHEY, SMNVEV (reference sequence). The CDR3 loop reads CASSPNYDMDYTF. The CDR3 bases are TGTGCCAGCAGTCCAAATTACGACATGGACTACACCTTC.

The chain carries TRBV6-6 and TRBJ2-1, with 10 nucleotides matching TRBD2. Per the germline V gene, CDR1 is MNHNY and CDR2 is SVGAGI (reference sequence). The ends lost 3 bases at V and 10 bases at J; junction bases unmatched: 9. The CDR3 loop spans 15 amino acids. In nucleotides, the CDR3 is TGTGCCAGCAGTTATTCCGGGACTAGCGAACAGGAGCAGTTCTTC. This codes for CASSYSGTSEQEQFF.

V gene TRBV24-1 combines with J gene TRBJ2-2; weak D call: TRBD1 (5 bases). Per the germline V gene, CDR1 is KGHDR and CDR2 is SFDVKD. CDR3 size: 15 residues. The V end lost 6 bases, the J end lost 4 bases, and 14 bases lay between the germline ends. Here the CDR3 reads CATSRAGSGTGELFF. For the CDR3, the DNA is TGTGCCACCAGTCGGGCAGGGTCGGGCACCGGGGAGCTGTTTTTT.

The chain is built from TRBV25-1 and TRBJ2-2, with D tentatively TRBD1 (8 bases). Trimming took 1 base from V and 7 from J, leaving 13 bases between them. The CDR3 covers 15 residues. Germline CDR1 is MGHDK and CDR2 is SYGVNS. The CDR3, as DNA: TGTGCCAGCAGTGAATTGACAGGGGAGGGCGGGGAGCTGTTTTTT. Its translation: CASSELTGEGGELFF. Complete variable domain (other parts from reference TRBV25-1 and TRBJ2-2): EADIYQTPRYLVIGTGKKITLECSQTMGHDKMYWYQQDPGMELHLIHYSYGVNSTEKGDLSSESTVSRIRTEHFPLTLESARPSHTSQYLCASSELTGEGGELFFGEGSRLTVL.

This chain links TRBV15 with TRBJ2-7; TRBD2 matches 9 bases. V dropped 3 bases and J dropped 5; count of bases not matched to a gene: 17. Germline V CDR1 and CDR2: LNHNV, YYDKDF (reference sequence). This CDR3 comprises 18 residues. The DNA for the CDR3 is TGTGCCACCAGCAGCTCCCCCCCCTCTATAGCGGGAGAGGACGAGCAGTACTTC. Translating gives CATSSSPPSIAGEDEQYF.

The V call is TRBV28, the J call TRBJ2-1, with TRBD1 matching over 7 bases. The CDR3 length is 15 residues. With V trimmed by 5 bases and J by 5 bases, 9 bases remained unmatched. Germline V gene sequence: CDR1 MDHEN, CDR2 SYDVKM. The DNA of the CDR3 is TGTGCCAGCAGTAACAGGGGTCCGGCTCACAATGAGCAGTTCTTC. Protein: CASSNRGPAHNEQFF.

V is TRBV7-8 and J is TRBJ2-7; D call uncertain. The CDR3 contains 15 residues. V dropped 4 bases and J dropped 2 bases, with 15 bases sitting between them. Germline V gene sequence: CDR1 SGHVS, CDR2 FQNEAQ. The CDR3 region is CASSSGNDITYEQYF. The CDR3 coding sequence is TGTGCCAGCAGCTCTGGTAATGACATAACCTACGAGCAGTACTTC.

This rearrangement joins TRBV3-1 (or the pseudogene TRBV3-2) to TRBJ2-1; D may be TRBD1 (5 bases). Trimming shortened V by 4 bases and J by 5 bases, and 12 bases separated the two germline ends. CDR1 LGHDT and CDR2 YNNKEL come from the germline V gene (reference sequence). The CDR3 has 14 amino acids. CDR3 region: CASSRGRANNEQFF. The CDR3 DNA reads TGTGCCAGCAGCCGAGGCAGGGCCAACAATGAGCAGTTCTTC.

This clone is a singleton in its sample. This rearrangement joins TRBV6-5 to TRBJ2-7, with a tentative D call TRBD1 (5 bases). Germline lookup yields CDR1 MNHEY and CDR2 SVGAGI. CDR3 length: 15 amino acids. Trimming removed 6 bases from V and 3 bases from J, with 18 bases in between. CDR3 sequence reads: CASRLGAYTHYEQYF. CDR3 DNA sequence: TGTGCCAGCAGACTTGGGGCTTACACTCACTACGAGCAGTACTTC.

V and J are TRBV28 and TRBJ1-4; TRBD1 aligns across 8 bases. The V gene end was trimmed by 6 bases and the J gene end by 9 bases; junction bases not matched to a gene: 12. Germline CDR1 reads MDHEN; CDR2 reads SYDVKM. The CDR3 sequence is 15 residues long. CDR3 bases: TGTGCCAGCAGCCGAGGCGGGACAGGCATTCAAAAACTGTTTTTT. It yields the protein CASSRGGTGIQKLFF.

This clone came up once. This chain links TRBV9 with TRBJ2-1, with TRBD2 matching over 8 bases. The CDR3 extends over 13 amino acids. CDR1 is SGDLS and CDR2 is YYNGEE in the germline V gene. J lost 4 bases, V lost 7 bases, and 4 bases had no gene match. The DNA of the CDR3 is TGTGCCAGCCTAGCGGGCCAGTACAATGAGCAGTTCTTC. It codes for CASLAGQYNEQFF.

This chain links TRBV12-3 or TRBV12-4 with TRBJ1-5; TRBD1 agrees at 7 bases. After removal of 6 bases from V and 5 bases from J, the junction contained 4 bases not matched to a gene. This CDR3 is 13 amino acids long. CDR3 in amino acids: CASSPDRDQPQHF. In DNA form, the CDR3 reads TGTGCCAGCAGCCCAGACAGGGATCAGCCCCAGCATTTT.

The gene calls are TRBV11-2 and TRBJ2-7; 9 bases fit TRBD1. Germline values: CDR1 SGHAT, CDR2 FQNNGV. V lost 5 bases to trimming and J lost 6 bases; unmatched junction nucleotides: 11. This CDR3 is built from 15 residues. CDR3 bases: TGTGCCAGCAGCCCCCGGGACAGGGTCATTGGCGAGCAGTACTTC. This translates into CASSPRDRVIGEQYF. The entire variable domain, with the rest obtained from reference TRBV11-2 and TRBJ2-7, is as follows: EAGVAQSPRYKIIEKRQSVAFWCNPISGHATLYWYQQILGQGPKLLIQFQNNGVVDDSQLPKDRFSAERLKGVDSTLKIQPAKLEDSAVYLCASSPRDRVIGEQYFGPGTRLTVT.

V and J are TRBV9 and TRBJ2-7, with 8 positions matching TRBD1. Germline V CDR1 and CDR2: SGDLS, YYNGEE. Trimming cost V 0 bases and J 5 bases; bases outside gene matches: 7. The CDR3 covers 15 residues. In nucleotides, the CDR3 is TGTGCCAGCAGCGTAGGTAGGACAGGGATCAACGAGCAGTACTTC. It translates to CASSVGRTGINEQYF.

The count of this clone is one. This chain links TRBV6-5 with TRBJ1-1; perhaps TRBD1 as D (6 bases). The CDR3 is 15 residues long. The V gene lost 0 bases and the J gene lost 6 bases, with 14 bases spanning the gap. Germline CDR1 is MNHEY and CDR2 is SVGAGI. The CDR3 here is CASSYSSRGIPEAFF. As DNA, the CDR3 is TGTGCCAGCAGTTACTCGAGCAGGGGAATCCCTGAAGCTTTCTTT.

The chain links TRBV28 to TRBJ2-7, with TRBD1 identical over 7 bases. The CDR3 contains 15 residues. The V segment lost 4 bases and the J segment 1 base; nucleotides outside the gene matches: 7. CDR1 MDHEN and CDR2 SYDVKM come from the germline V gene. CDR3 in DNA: TGTGCCAGCAGTTCCCCGACAGGGAATTCCTACGAGCAGTACTTC. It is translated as CASSSPTGNSYEQYF.

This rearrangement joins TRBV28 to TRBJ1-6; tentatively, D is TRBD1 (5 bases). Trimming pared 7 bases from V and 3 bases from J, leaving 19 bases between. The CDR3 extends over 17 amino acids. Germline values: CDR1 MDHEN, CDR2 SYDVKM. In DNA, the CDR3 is TGTGCCAGCACAATGGGGGGTACGGAAAGCTATAATTCACCCCTCCACTTT. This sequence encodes CASTMGGTESYNSPLHF.

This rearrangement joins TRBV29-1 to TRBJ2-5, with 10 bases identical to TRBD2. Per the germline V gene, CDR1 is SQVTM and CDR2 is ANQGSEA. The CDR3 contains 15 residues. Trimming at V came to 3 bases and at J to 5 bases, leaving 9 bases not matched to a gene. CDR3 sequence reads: CSVDQSGRGRETQYF. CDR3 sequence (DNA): TGCAGCGTTGATCAGAGCGGGAGGGGAAGGGAGACCCAGTACTTC.

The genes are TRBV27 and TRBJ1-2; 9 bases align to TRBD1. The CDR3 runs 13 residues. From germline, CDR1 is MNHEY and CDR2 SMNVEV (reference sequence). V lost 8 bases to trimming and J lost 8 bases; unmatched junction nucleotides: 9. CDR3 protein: CASGRDRVDGYTF. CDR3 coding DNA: TGTGCCAGCGGCCGGGACAGGGTTGACGGCTACACCTTC.

The CDR3 loop is CSAGGDEKLFF. The CDR3 DNA reads TGCAGCGCAGGGGGCGATGAAAAACTGTTTTTT. The genes are TRBV29-1 and TRBJ1-4, with 8 bases identical to TRBD1. Unmatched junction bases numbered 1, after V lost 7 bases and J lost 6 bases. This CDR3 contains 11 residues. Per the germline V gene, CDR1 is SQVTM and CDR2 is ANQGSEA.

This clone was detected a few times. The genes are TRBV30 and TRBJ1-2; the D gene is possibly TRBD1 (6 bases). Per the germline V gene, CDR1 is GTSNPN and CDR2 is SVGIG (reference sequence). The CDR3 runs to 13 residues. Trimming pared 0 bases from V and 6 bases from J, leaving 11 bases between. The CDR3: CAWSVLQGHGYTF. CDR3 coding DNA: TGTGCCTGGAGTGTACTACAGGGTCATGGCTACACCTTC.

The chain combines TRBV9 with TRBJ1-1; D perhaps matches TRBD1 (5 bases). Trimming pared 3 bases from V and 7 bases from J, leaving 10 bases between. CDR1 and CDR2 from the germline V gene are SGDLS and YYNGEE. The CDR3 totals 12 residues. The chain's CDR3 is CASSAQGNEAFF. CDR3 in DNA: TGTGCCAGCAGCGCCCAGGGCAATGAAGCTTTCTTT.

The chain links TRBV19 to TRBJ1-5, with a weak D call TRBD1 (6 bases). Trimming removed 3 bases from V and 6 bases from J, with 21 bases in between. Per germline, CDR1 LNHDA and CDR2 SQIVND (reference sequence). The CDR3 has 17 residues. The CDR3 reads CASSMGSRGTLFQPQHF. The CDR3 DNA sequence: TGTGCCAGTAGTATGGGTTCCCGTGGGACATTATTTCAGCCCCAGCATTTT.

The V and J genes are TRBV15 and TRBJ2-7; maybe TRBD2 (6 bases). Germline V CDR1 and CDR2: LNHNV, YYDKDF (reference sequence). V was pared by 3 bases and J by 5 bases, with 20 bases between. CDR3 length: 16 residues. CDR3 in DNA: TGTGCCACCAGCAGGGAACTAGCACCCCCCGGGAACGAGCAGTACTTC. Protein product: CATSRELAPPGNEQYF. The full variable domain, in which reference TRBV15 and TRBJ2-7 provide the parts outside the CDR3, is DAMVIQNPRYQVTQFGKPVTLSCSQTLNHNVMYWYQQKSSQAPKLLFHYYDKDFNNEADTPDNFQSRRPNTSFCFLDIRSPGLGDTAMYLCATSRELAPPGNEQYFGPGTRLTVT.

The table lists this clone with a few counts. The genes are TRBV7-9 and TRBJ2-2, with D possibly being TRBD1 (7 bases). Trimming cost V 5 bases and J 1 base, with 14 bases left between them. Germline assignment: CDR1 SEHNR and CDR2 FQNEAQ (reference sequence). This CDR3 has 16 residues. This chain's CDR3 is CASSQGGQVNTGELFF. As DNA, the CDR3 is TGTGCCAGCAGCCAGGGGGGACAAGTGAACACCGGGGAGCTGTTTTTT.

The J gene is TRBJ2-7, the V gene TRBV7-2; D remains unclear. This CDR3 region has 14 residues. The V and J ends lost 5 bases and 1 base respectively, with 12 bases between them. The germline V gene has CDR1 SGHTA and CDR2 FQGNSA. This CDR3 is CASSPLRISYEQYF. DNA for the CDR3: TGTGCCAGCAGCCCACTCAGGATTTCCTACGAGCAGTACTTC.

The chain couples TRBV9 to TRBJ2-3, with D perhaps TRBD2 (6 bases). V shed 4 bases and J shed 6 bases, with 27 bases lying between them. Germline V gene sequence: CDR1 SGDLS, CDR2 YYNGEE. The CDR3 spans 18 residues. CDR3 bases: TGTGCCAGCAGCCTAAATGAAATGGGACTGGTCGTGGGCGATACGCAGTATTTT. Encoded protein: CASSLNEMGLVVGDTQYF.

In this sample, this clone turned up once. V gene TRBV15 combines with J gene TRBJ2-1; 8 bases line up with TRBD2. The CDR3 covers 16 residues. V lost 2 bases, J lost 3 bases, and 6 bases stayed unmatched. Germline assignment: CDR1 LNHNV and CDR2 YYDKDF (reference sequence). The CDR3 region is CATSRPFSGGYNEQFF. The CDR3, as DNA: TGTGCCACCAGCAGACCTTTCAGCGGGGGCTACAATGAGCAGTTCTTC.

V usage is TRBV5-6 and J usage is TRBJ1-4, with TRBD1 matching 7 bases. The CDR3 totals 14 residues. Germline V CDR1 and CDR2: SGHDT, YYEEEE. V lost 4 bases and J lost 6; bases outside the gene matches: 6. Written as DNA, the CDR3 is TGTGCCAGCAGCGTGACAGGGAAGGATGAAAAACTGTTTTTT. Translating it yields CASSVTGKDEKLFF.